This T cell receptor beta chain emerged from a study of blood T cell repertoires in COVID-19. Germline V gene lookup returns CDR1 SGHNT and CDR2 YYREEE (reference sequence). The CDR3 loop spans 14 amino acids. V was cut by 0 bases and J by 3 bases, with 6 bases left in between. The table came from immunoSEQ multiplex PCR; TCRdb's copy has only in-frame clones and leaves some out. The table includes some 290,000 clones, approximately 90% detected once. The clonotype was recovered from a woman between 40 and 55 years old with acute COVID-19. This chain connects TRBV5-4 to TRBJ2-2; perhaps TRBD1 as D (5 bases). Sequenced sample: PBMCs or T cells enriched from blood (not recorded which). CDR3 sequence: CASSLGQHTGELFF. The CDR3 region has the DNA TGTGCCAGCAGCTTGGGACAGCACACCGGGGAGCTGTTTTTT.